Detailed here is one T cell receptor beta chain. The sample belongs to a study of blood T cell repertoires in COVID-19. Study-level information: Sources were T cells, B-cell-depleted T cells, or PBMCs; the material itself was cDNA or gDNA.

Participants, roughly 18 to 89 years old, spanned 24 US areas. In assigning cohorts, the study relied on participant-reported clinical history. V was cut by 4 bases and J by 3 bases, with 12 bases left in between. The CDR3 is 14 amino acids. CDR1 LGHDT and CDR2 YNNKEL come from the germline V gene (reference sequence). Data came from immunoSEQ multiplex PCR; TCRdb stores just in-frame clones and leaves some out. This sample carries roughly 300,000 clones, 80% to 95% of them seen once, and the ten largest clones take 0.95% to 1.2%. This clonotype was sampled from a woman between 25 and 40 years old who had recovered from COVID-19. The sequenced sample was PBMCs or T cells enriched from blood (not recorded which). The chain has TRBV3-1 (or the pseudogene TRBV3-2) and TRBJ1-1; a possible D gene is TRBD1 (5 bases). CDR3 protein: CASSPQAPDTEAFF. In DNA, the CDR3 is TGTGCCAGCAGCCCACAGGCTCCGGACACTGAAGCTTTCTTT.